The TCR beta chain under discussion was sequenced for a study of cytomegalovirus exposure and HLA in healthy donors. Overall study findings and caveats: Later findings reportedly placed an Asian-associated ancestry cluster below the roughly 690-donor mean for N-insertions.

This clone was observed a handful of times. The antigen is unknown. CDR1 and CDR2 (germline): SGHNT, YYREEE (reference sequence). The CDR3 contains 11 residues. Between the trimmed V and J ends, which lost 10 bases and 5 bases, there was a span of 12 bases. Researchers ran the PCR with 60 Vbeta and 13 Jbeta primers. The repertoire was sequenced with immunoSEQ multiplex PCR; TCRdb's copy has only in-frame clones and lacks some. This sample has fewer than 150,000 clones, with 70% to 85% found just once. The sequenced sample was PBMCs. The clonotype comes from a male donor in good health and CMV-seronegative. This chain uses TRBV5-4 with TRBJ1-1; TRBD1 is a possible D gene (6 bases). The CDR3 loop reads CAEGGGTEAFF. In nucleotides, the CDR3 is TGTGCCGAAGGGGGGGGAACTGAAGCTTTCTTT.